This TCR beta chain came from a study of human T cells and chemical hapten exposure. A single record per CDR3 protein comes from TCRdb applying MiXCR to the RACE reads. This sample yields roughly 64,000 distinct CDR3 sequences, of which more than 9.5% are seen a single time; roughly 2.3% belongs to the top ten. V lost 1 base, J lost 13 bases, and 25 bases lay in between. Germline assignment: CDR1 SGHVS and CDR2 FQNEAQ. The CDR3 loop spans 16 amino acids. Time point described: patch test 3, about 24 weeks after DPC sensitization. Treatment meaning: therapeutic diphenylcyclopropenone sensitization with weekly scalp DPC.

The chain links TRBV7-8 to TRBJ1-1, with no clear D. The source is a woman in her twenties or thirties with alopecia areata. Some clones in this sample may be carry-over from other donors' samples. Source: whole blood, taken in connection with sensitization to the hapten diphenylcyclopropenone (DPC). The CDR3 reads CASSLGLPLLNMAYFF. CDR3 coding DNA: TGTGCCAGCAGCTTAGGGCTCCCGCTCTTGAATATGGCCTATTTCTTT.